This T cell receptor beta chain stems from a study of T cells in Graves' hyperthyroidism and ophthalmopathy. J was trimmed by 2 bases and V by 4 bases; bases with no gene match: 11. The CDR3 is made up of 16 amino acids. Germline CDR1 and CDR2: SQVTM and ANQGSEA. The source material, RNA transcripts, was used to amplify TCR beta CDR3 regions. HTBI primers were employed in a first-round RT-PCR of the TCR CDR3. MiXCR, run by TCRdb on the multiplex PCR reads, gives a single entry per CDR3 protein. Of about 210,000 distinct CDR3 sequences in the sample, about a sixth were seen once. Specimen: blood. The J gene is TRBJ2-5, the V gene TRBV29-1; TRBD2 agrees at 9 bases. This clonotype was obtained from a man over 45 with Graves' hyperthyroidism. The CDR3, as DNA: TGCAGCGTTGTAGAATTAGCGGGAGTAAGTCAAGAGACCCAGTACTTC. It specifies CSVVELAGVSQETQYF.